The next 27 T cell receptor beta chains were all read from a single sample in a study of cytomegalovirus exposure and HLA in healthy donors. The PCR ran on 60 Vbeta and 13 Jbeta primers. Profiling relied on immunoSEQ multiplex PCR, and the TCRdb table lists in-frame clones only, not all of them. The sample totals roughly 73,000 clones; its top ten clones hold roughly 8%. The source material was PBMCs. The receptors derive from a female donor in good health and CMV-seropositive.

V and J are TRBV4-1 and TRBJ2-7, with 7 bases matching TRBD2. There are 15 residues in the CDR3. CDR1 is MGHRA and CDR2 is YSYEKL in the germline V gene. The V and J ends lost 1 base and 3 bases, in that order; junction bases with no gene match: 6. The CDR3 spells CASSQVASGNYEQYF. CDR3 bases: TGCGCCAGCAGCCAAGTGGCTAGCGGTAACTACGAGCAGTACTTC.

The gene calls are TRBV6-1 and TRBJ2-3, with TRBD2 matching 8 bases. This CDR3 is 15 amino acids long. The V gene's germline CDR1 is MNHNS and CDR2 SASEGT. After removal of 4 bases from V and 1 base from J, the junction contained 4 bases not matched to a gene. CDR3 loop: CASSAKAGGTDTQYF. The CDR3 bases are TGTGCCAGCAGTGCGAAAGCGGGGGGCACAGATACGCAGTATTTT.

This chain connects TRBV5-1 to TRBJ1-1, with a weak D call TRBD1 (6 bases). The V gene's germline CDR1 is SGHRS and CDR2 YFSETQ. This CDR3 spans 17 amino acids. Trimming cost V 1 base and J 1 base, with 17 bases left between them. The CDR3 sequence is CASSLRPSGTPNTEAFF. CDR3 DNA: TGCGCCAGCAGCTTGAGGCCCTCCGGGACACCGAACACTGAAGCTTTCTTT.

The chain recombines TRBV5-5 with TRBJ1-2; 10 bases agree with TRBD1. Trimming at V came to 0 bases and at J to 6 bases, leaving 5 bases not matched to a gene. CDR3 length equals 15 residues. The V gene's germline CDR1 is SGHKS and CDR2 YYEKEE (reference sequence). The CDR3 DNA follows: TGTGCCAGCAGCTTGGCCACGGGACAGGGGCATGGCTACACCTTC. Protein sequence: CASSLATGQGHGYTF.

The rearrangement joins TRBV7-9 to TRBJ1-1; a possible D gene is TRBD1 (5 bases). The germline V and J ends were trimmed by 0 bases and 4 bases, with 12 bases remaining between them. The CDR3 runs to 15 residues. Looked up from germline, CDR1 is SEHNR and CDR2 is FQNEAQ (reference sequence). CDR3 sequence reads: CASSLAAGLGTEAFF. The CDR3 region has the DNA TGTGCCAGCAGCTTAGCGGCGGGGCTCGGCACTGAAGCTTTCTTT.

The chain employs TRBV18 and TRBJ2-7, with a weak D call TRBD1 (5 bases). CDR1 is KGHSH, CDR2 LQKENI, per germline. This CDR3 spans 13 amino acids. V was pared by 3 bases and J by 2 bases, with 8 bases between. The CDR3: CASSPPQAYEQYF. The CDR3 DNA is TGTGCCAGCTCACCCCCACAGGCCTACGAGCAGTACTTC.

This CDR3 reads CASSLDSTRRPQHF. CDR3 sequence (DNA): TGTGCCAGCAGCTTAGATAGCACGCGTCGGCCCCAGCATTTT. The chain employs TRBV11-3 and TRBJ1-5, with D hard to call. Trimming stripped 0 bases from V and 9 bases from J, with 12 bases between. The CDR3 covers 14 residues. Germline V lookup: CDR1 SGHNT, CDR2 YENEEA.

The genes are TRBV4-3 and TRBJ2-7, with TRBD1 matching over 9 bases. The V gene end was trimmed by 4 bases and the J gene end by 3 bases; junction bases not matched to a gene: 1. This CDR3 has 13 residues. Per the germline V gene, CDR1 is LGHNA and CDR2 is YSLEER. DNA for the CDR3: TGCGCCAGCAGCCGGGGACAGGGCTACGAGCAGTACTTC. As protein: CASSRGQGYEQYF.

The rearrangement links TRBV30 to TRBJ2-1, with TRBD2 matching over 9 bases. This CDR3 contains 16 residues. From germline, CDR1 is GTSNPN and CDR2 SVGIG (reference sequence). V lost 5 bases, J lost 1 base, and 9 bases stayed unmatched. The CDR3 is CAWAGVAGASYNEQFF. The CDR3, as DNA: TGTGCCTGGGCGGGGGTAGCGGGGGCATCCTACAATGAGCAGTTCTTC.

This rearrangement joins TRBV5-4 to TRBJ2-5; D ambiguous. The CDR3 extends over 16 amino acids. Trimming took 0 bases from V and 1 from J, leaving 13 bases between them. Germline CDR1 is SGHNT and CDR2 is YYREEE (reference sequence). The CDR3 loop is CASSLDPSGLQETQYF. The CDR3 nucleotides read TGTGCCAGCAGCTTGGACCCTTCTGGCCTCCAAGAGACCCAGTACTTC.

V gene TRBV5-4 combines with J gene TRBJ2-5; 14 bases are shared with TRBD2. Unmatched junction bases numbered 4, after V lost 4 bases and J lost 5 bases. Germline lookup yields CDR1 SGHNT and CDR2 YYREEE (reference sequence). This CDR3 is built from 15 residues. The CDR3 reads CASSRGLAGEETQYF. The CDR3 DNA follows: TGTGCCAGCAGCAGGGGACTAGCGGGAGAGGAGACCCAGTACTTC.

V is TRBV7-2 and J is TRBJ2-5; 9 bases match TRBD1. V gave up 5 bases and J gave up 5 bases; unmatched junction bases: 6. The CDR3 sequence is 14 residues long. Germline V gives CDR1 SGHTA, CDR2 FQGNSA. The CDR3 DNA reads as TGTGCCAGCAGCCCGGACAGGGGTTATGAGACCCAGTACTTC. This gives the protein CASSPDRGYETQYF.

The V gene is TRBV7-2, the J gene TRBJ1-2, with a tentative D call TRBD1 (5 bases). Germline assignment: CDR1 SGHTA and CDR2 FQGNSA. The CDR3 is made up of 16 amino acids. V gave up 5 bases and J gave up 5 bases, with 21 bases separating them. The CDR3 region has the DNA TGTGCCAGCAGCCCCCCACTTGGGGGGAGAAGTTATGGCTACACCTTC. Translating it yields CASSPPLGGRSYGYTF.

This chain joins TRBV6-1 and TRBJ1-2, with 8 bases matching TRBD1. CDR1 and CDR2 (germline): MNHNS, SASEGT. V gave up 7 bases and J gave up 4 bases; unmatched junction bases: 8. The CDR3 sequence is 14 residues long. The CDR3 region has the DNA TGTGCCAGCATCCGGCCGGGACAGGTCTATGGCTACACCTTC. Translation: CASIRPGQVYGYTF.

The chain recombines TRBV16 with TRBJ1-4; no clear D gene. V was trimmed by 0 bases and J by 6 bases, leaving 8 bases between them. Germline V gene lookup returns CDR1 KGHSY and CDR2 FQNENV. The CDR3 length is 14 residues. CDR3 sequence reads: CASSQSRGYEKLFF. DNA of the CDR3: TGTGCCAGCAGCCAATCACGCGGCTATGAAAAACTGTTTTTT.

V gene TRBV9 combines with J gene TRBJ2-5, with 11 bases that match TRBD2. Unmatched junction bases numbered 1, after V lost 4 bases and J lost 2 bases. Germline CDR1 and CDR2: SGDLS and YYNGEE. The CDR3 is made up of 14 amino acids. CDR3 nucleotides: TGTGCCAGCAGCCGACTAGCGGGGCAAGAGACCCAGTACTTC. Its protein product is CASSRLAGQETQYF.

This chain connects TRBV25-1 to TRBJ2-7, with D perhaps matching TRBD1 (5 bases). V shed 6 bases and J shed 3 bases, with 12 bases lying between them. The CDR3 contains 13 residues. Germline values: CDR1 MGHDK, CDR2 SYGVNS. CDR3 sequence: CASRGQVDYEQYF. The CDR3 bases are TGTGCCAGCAGGGGGCAAGTCGACTACGAGCAGTACTTC.

The rearrangement joins TRBV11-2 to TRBJ2-7, with TRBD1 identical over 10 bases. The CDR3 is made up of 14 amino acids. J lost 3 bases, V lost 3 bases, and 2 bases had no gene match. Germline V gene lookup returns CDR1 SGHAT and CDR2 FQNNGV. The CDR3 region is CASSLGDRGYEQYF. Written as DNA, the CDR3 is TGTGCCAGCAGCTTGGGGGACAGGGGCTACGAGCAGTACTTC.

The chain carries TRBV2 and TRBJ1-5, with 10 bases lining up with TRBD1. This CDR3 has 16 residues. Per germline, CDR1 SNHLY and CDR2 FYNNEI. The ends lost 8 bases at V and 6 bases at J; junction bases unmatched: 13. The CDR3 DNA sequence: TGTGCCAGCGGGGGGTTTCCGACAGGGGGCGGTCAGCCCCAGCATTTT. Protein sequence: CASGGFPTGGGQPQHF.

This chain uses TRBV7-9 with TRBJ2-1; D is perhaps TRBD1 (5 bases). The CDR3 loop spans 14 amino acids. Per the germline V gene, CDR1 is SEHNR and CDR2 is FQNEAQ (reference sequence). Deletions cut 5 bases from V and 8 bases from J, with 16 bases between. The CDR3 loop is CASSVGLRSDEQFF. As DNA, the CDR3 is TGTGCCAGCAGCGTGGGGCTTCGAAGCGATGAGCAGTTCTTC.

The chain is built from TRBV7-9 and TRBJ2-3; D may be TRBD1 (6 bases). CDR3 length: 17 amino acids. The germline V and J ends were trimmed by 7 bases and 2 bases, with 22 bases remaining between them. Germline V gene lookup returns CDR1 SEHNR and CDR2 FQNEAQ (reference sequence). The DNA for the CDR3 is TGTGCCAGCAACGCTGGACAGACGCGCTATACCACAGATACGCAGTATTTT. Protein sequence: CASNAGQTRYTTDTQYF.

V usage is TRBV2 and J usage is TRBJ2-7, with unresolved D. The CDR3 is 12 residues long. The germline gives CDR1 SNHLY, CDR2 FYNNEI. V was shortened by 5 bases and J by 2 bases, with 7 bases between the two germline ends. The CDR3 protein is CASSQVAYEQYF. CDR3 DNA: TGTGCCAGCAGTCAGGTGGCCTACGAGCAGTACTTC. The whole variable domain, filled in from reference TRBV2 and TRBJ2-7, reads EPEVTQTPSHQVTQMGQEVILRCVPISNHLYFYWYRQILGQKVEFLVSFYNNEISEKSEIFDDQFSVERPDGSNFTLKIRSTKLEDSAMYFCASSQVAYEQYFGPGTRLTVT.

The CDR3 is CASSRQVRDGYTF. DNA of the CDR3: TGTGCCAGCAGCCGACAGGTGCGGGATGGCTACACCTTC. The genes are TRBV27 and TRBJ1-2, with D perhaps TRBD1 (6 bases). Germline V gene sequence: CDR1 MNHEY, CDR2 SMNVEV (reference sequence). The CDR3 contains 13 residues. V dropped 6 bases and J dropped 6 bases, with 14 bases sitting between them.

V and J are TRBV29-1 and TRBJ1-2, with 7 bases fitting TRBD1. Germline V gene lookup returns CDR1 SQVTM and CDR2 ANQGSEA. The CDR3 is made up of 13 amino acids. Unmatched junction bases numbered 5, after V lost 3 bases and J lost 4 bases. Here the CDR3 reads CSVDHRGLYGYTF. CDR3 nucleotides: TGCAGCGTTGACCACAGGGGCCTCTATGGCTACACCTTC.

The chain combines TRBV7-8 with TRBJ2-3; 10 bases are shared with TRBD1. This CDR3 contains 17 residues. Germline lookup yields CDR1 SGHVS and CDR2 FQNEAQ. The J segment lost 1 base and the V segment lost 5 bases, leaving 9 bases of the junction unmatched. For the CDR3, the DNA is TGTGCCAGCAGCCAAGCAACTGGACAGGGGGGCACAGATACGCAGTATTTT. Translating gives CASSQATGQGGTDTQYF. Full variable domain (remainder filled in from reference TRBV7-8 and TRBJ2-3): GAGVSQSPRYKVAKRGQDVALRCDPISGHVSLFWYQQALGQGPEFLTYFQNEAQLDKSGLPSDRFFAERPEGSVSTLKIQRTQQEDSAVYLCASSQATGQGGTDTQYFGPGTRLTVL.

This rearrangement joins TRBV6-5 to TRBJ1-2, with 10 bases matching TRBD1. This CDR3 comprises 15 residues. V trimming: 9 bases; J trimming: 8 bases; junction bases outside the gene matches: 15. CDR1 MNHEY and CDR2 SVGAGI come from the germline V gene. DNA of the CDR3: TGTGCCAGTTTGGGACAGGGGAGTGGTATTTGGGGCTACACCTTC. This codes for CASLGQGSGIWGYTF.

The chain has TRBV10-1 and TRBJ1-3; D uncertain. CDR3 size: 13 residues. Trimming left V 4 bases short and J 3 bases short, with 7 bases between. CDR1 and CDR2 (germline): WNHNN, SYGVQD (reference sequence). DNA of the CDR3: TGCGCCAGCAGTGTCGGGGATGGAAACACCATATATTTT. Its protein is CASSVGDGNTIYF.